A single sample gave rise to the 18 T cell receptor beta chains below, sequenced in a study of T cells after yellow fever vaccination. TCRdb re-derived calls from the 5' RACE reads in MiXCR, one entry per CDR3 protein. The repertoire has 400,000 to 650,000 distinct CDR3 sequences, 21% of them found once; the top ten carry about a sixth. The sequenced sample was PBMCs, obtained 20 to 25 days after the first yellow fever vaccination. The receptors come from a man younger than 35 who received the YFV17D yellow fever vaccine.

There are a few counts of this clonotype. The rearrangement links TRBV9 to TRBJ1-6; TRBD1 matches at 9 bases. Germline V gene sequence: CDR1 SGDLS, CDR2 YYNGEE. V dropped 3 bases and J dropped 14; count of bases not matched to a gene: 15. CDR3 length equals 16 residues. The chain's CDR3 is CASSEYGTGSDSSLHF. The CDR3 nucleotides read TGTGCCAGCAGCGAATACGGGACAGGGTCAGATAGTTCCCTCCACTTT.

In its sample, this clonotype was seen a few times. The gene calls are TRBV9 and TRBJ2-3, with D tentatively TRBD1 or TRBD2 (5 bases each). Germline values: CDR1 SGDLS, CDR2 YYNGEE. The CDR3 totals 15 residues. Trimming removed 0 bases at V and 2 bases at J, with 10 bases between. CDR3 residues: CASSVEWDHTDTQYF. CDR3 bases: TGTGCCAGCAGCGTAGAATGGGACCACACAGATACGCAGTATTTT.

This clonotype showed up just a few times. The chain couples TRBV7-9 to TRBJ1-1; D is possibly TRBD1 (6 bases). Germline lookup yields CDR1 SEHNR and CDR2 FQNEAQ (reference sequence). CDR3 length equals 14 residues. V gave up 3 bases and J gave up 5 bases, with 13 bases separating them. The CDR3 DNA is TGTGCCAGCAGCTTTGGGAGGGGGACGACTGAAGCTTTCTTT. Its protein product is CASSFGRGTTEAFF.

This clonotype has a handful of counts. This chain links TRBV18 with TRBJ2-7, with TRBD1 as a possible D gene (6 bases). V gave up 2 bases and J gave up 6 bases, with 17 bases separating them. The CDR3 extends over 15 amino acids. CDR1 and CDR2 from the germline V gene are KGHSH and LQKENI. The CDR3 nucleotides are TGTGCCAGCTCACCAGGGCCAGGGGTATCATCCGAGCAGTACTTC. It encodes CASSPGPGVSSEQYF.

This chain connects TRBV6-2 or TRBV6-3 to TRBJ2-7, with TRBD1 matching 8 bases. The trim removed 0 bases at V and 0 bases at J, leaving 4 bases unmatched. Germline lookup yields CDR1 MNHEY and CDR2 SVGEGT. The CDR3 consists of 16 residues. CDR3 in amino acids: CASSYSRDRSSYEQYV. CDR3 DNA: TGTGCCAGCAGTTACTCGCGGGACAGGTCCTCCTACGAGCAGTACGTC.

The rearrangement joins TRBV12-3 or TRBV12-4 to TRBJ2-1, with D perhaps matching TRBD2 (6 bases). The CDR3 covers 15 residues. Trimming left V 7 bases short and J 6 bases short, with 19 bases between. In nucleotides, the CDR3 is TGTGCCAGCACATTACGACCGGGAGAGGGCAATGAGCAGTTCTTC. The encoded protein is CASTLRPGEGNEQFF.

This clonotype was detected a few times. The rearrangement joins TRBV5-6 to TRBJ1-1, with 10 bases lining up with TRBD1. The V gene's germline CDR1 is SGHDT and CDR2 YYEEEE. V was pared by 3 bases and J by 3 bases, with 5 bases of the junction left unmatched. The CDR3 loop spans 15 amino acids. CDR3 region: CASSYRTGGYTEAFF. In nucleotides, the CDR3 is TGTGCCAGCAGCTACCGGACAGGGGGGTACACTGAAGCTTTCTTT.

This rearrangement joins TRBV10-3 to TRBJ2-2; 7 bases map to TRBD1. Germline CDR1 is ENHRY and CDR2 is SYGVKD. Unmatched junction bases numbered 9, after V lost 6 bases and J lost 2 bases. CDR3 size: 16 residues. CDR3 coding DNA: TGTGCCATCAGAGAAACCGGGACAGAAAACACCGGGGAGCTGTTTTTT. This sequence encodes CAIRETGTENTGELFF.

This clonotype has a handful of counts. The gene calls are TRBV5-1 and TRBJ1-1, with 7 bases matching TRBD1. Per germline, CDR1 SGHRS and CDR2 YFSETQ. The length of the CDR3 is 15 residues. Germline trimming cut 6 bases from V and 0 bases from J; bases unmatched to any gene: 8. CDR3 in DNA: TGCGCCAGCACCCAGGGGGGCGGGATGAACACTGAAGCTTTCTTT. Residues: CASTQGGGMNTEAFF.

Here the CDR3 DNA reads TGCAGTGCTAGTGGAAGGATAGAGACCCAGTACTTC. Amino acids: CSASGRIETQYF. The rearrangement joins TRBV20-1 to TRBJ2-5; D remains unclear. Trimming cost V 3 bases and J 4 bases, with 9 bases left between them. The CDR3 is made up of 12 amino acids. Germline assignment: CDR1 DFQATT and CDR2 SNEGSKA (reference sequence).

The chain links TRBV6-5 to TRBJ1-2; 8 bases line up with TRBD1. This CDR3 contains 15 residues. J was trimmed by 6 bases and V by 4 bases; bases with no gene match: 10. Germline values: CDR1 MNHEY, CDR2 SVGAGI. The CDR3 region has the DNA TGTGCCAGCAGTTCGGGACAGGCCCCCAGGAATGGCTACACCTTC. Protein: CASSSGQAPRNGYTF.

Many counts were recorded for this clonotype. The V gene is TRBV7-2, the J gene TRBJ2-3; no clear D. The CDR3 is made up of 12 amino acids. The V gene lost 2 bases and the J gene lost 4 bases, with 4 bases spanning the gap. The V gene's germline CDR1 is SGHTA and CDR2 FQGNSA. CDR3 protein: CASSLMSDTQYF. DNA for the CDR3: TGTGCCAGCAGCTTAATGTCAGATACGCAGTATTTT.

The J gene is TRBJ2-3, the V gene TRBV7-2; D unclear. CDR1 SGHTA and CDR2 FQGNSA come from the germline V gene. The V end was cut by 1 base, the J end by 8 bases, with 13 bases between. This CDR3 comprises 14 residues. CDR3 sequence reads: CASSLEDAGATQYF. CDR3 DNA: TGTGCCAGCAGCTTAGAGGACGCCGGCGCTACGCAGTATTTT.

This clonotype was detected a few times. The V gene is TRBV11-2, the J gene TRBJ2-1; 9 bases fit TRBD1. The CDR3 is 16 amino acids. With 5 bases clipped from V and 4 bases from J, the junction kept 9 bases outside the gene matches. The germline V gene has CDR1 SGHAT and CDR2 FQNNGV. Here the CDR3 reads CASSRTGANLYNEQFF. Written as DNA, the CDR3 is TGTGCCAGCAGCCGGACAGGGGCTAACCTATACAATGAGCAGTTCTTC.

The chain carries TRBV6-5 and TRBJ1-1; D is possibly TRBD1 (6 bases). Germline V gives CDR1 MNHEY, CDR2 SVGAGI. The CDR3 spans 16 residues. Trimming took off 2 bases at V and 1 base at J, with 14 bases between the two ends. CDR3 DNA: TGTGCCAGCAGTTACGACGGGGGGCGGAGGAACACTGAAGCTTTCTTT. This encodes CASSYDGGRRNTEAFF.

There are a few counts of this clonotype. The chain joins TRBV6-6 to TRBJ1-1, with a weak D call TRBD1 (5 bases). The CDR3 has 13 amino acids. Germline V gene data show CDR1 as MNHNY and CDR2 as SVGAGI (reference sequence). Trimming took 6 bases from V and 6 from J, leaving 14 bases between them. The CDR3 DNA follows: TGTGCCAGCAGACTCAGGGTAGGCGCTGAAGCTTTCTTT. It encodes CASRLRVGAEAFF.

V and J are TRBV20-1 and TRBJ2-5; D gene ambiguous. The CDR3 extends over 12 amino acids. Germline assignment: CDR1 DFQATT and CDR2 SNEGSKA (reference sequence). Trimming took off 3 bases at V and 5 bases at J, with 10 bases between the two ends. CDR3 bases: TGCAGTGCTAGCTGGCATCTGGAGACCCAGTACTTC. Its translation is CSASWHLETQYF.

This clonotype was seen at least ten times. The J gene is TRBJ1-2, the V gene TRBV28; no clear D. The germline gives CDR1 MDHEN, CDR2 SYDVKM. CDR3 length: 13 amino acids. Trimming stripped 3 bases from V and 5 bases from J, with 10 bases between. The CDR3 sequence is CASSFAQSYGYTF. The DNA of the CDR3 is TGTGCCAGCAGTTTTGCACAGTCTTATGGCTACACCTTC.